The 15 T cell receptor beta chains presented below share a single source sample, sequenced in a study of post-analysis software for immune sequencing data. The study's findings and limits: About five TRBV segments appeared more often in patients than in controls, and TRBV5-6, TRBV5-1 and TRBV20-1 were among these.

TCR beta cDNA libraries included unique molecular identifiers. TCRdb re-analysed the PCR reads in MiXCR, keeping a single row per CDR3 protein. The data hold about 570,000 distinct CDR3 sequences, with around 36% observed a single time. For these TCRs, the target antigens are not known. The sequencing input was blood. All receptors derive from a girl aged 2-17 years with multiple sclerosis.

The genes are TRBV7-9 and TRBJ1-5; 10 nucleotides agree with TRBD1. This CDR3 contains 17 residues. The V gene's germline CDR1 is SEHNR and CDR2 FQNEAQ (reference sequence). Trimming removed 1 base from V and 2 bases from J; junction bases left unmatched: 5. The CDR3 sequence is CASSLGLGTGGNQPQHF. The CDR3 coding sequence is TGTGCCAGCAGCTTAGGCCTGGGGACAGGGGGCAATCAGCCCCAGCATTTT. Based on the CDR3 plus reference TRBV7-9 and TRBJ1-5, the full variable domain is DTGVSQNPRHKITKRGQNVTFRCDPISEHNRLYWYRQTLGQGPEFLTYFQNEAQLEKSRLLSDRFSAERPKGSFSTLEIQRTEQGDSAMYLCASSLGLGTGGNQPQHFGDGTRLSIL.

The chain combines TRBV20-1 with TRBJ2-1; tentative D call: TRBD2 (5 bases). The CDR3 has 15 amino acids. Trimming left V 5 bases short and J 5 bases short, with 19 bases between. The germline CDR1 and CDR2 sequences are DFQATT and SNEGSKA (reference sequence). The CDR3 loop reads CSARFIFPGNNEQFF. CDR3 sequence (DNA): TGCAGTGCTCGTTTCATTTTCCCGGGGAACAATGAGCAGTTCTTC.

The rearrangement links TRBV12-3 or TRBV12-4 to TRBJ2-1; D not certain. The length of the CDR3 is 11 residues. The V and J ends lost 6 bases and 6 bases respectively, with 6 bases between them. CDR3 sequence (DNA): TGTGCCAGCAGACAGACCAATGAGCAGTTCTTC. Encoded protein: CASRQTNEQFF.

The J gene is TRBJ2-7, the V gene TRBV5-1, with D maybe TRBD1 (5 bases). The J call is uncertain, as TRBJ2-5 better fits the DNA end. The CDR3 loop spans 16 amino acids. Germline CDR1 and CDR2: SGHRS and YFSETQ. CDR3 region: CASSLDGAGIHETQYF. The CDR3 coding sequence is TGCGCCAGCAGCCTGGATGGGGCAGGGATTCACGAGACCCAGTACTTC.

V gene TRBV20-1 combines with J gene TRBJ1-2; 9 nucleotides align to TRBD1. Per the germline V gene, CDR1 is DFQATT and CDR2 is SNEGSKA (reference sequence). CDR3 length: 14 amino acids. The trim removed 8 bases at V and 7 bases at J, leaving 14 bases unmatched. The CDR3 DNA reads TGCAGTTCAAAACAGGGGGCCCCCCAGCGTGGCTACACCTTC. Residues: CSSKQGAPQRGYTF.

This clonotype was seen repeatedly, ten times or more. The genes are TRBV20-1 and TRBJ2-7; perhaps TRBD1 as D (5 bases). The CDR3 loop spans 17 amino acids. Germline CDR1 reads DFQATT; CDR2 reads SNEGSKA (reference sequence). Trimming shortened V by 3 bases and J by 0 bases, and 21 bases separated the two germline ends. The CDR3: CSASAISRDSYSYEQYF. The CDR3, as DNA: TGCAGTGCTAGTGCTATCAGTCGAGACAGCTACTCCTACGAGCAGTACTTC.

The chain recombines TRBV7-9 with TRBJ1-1; 7 bases are shared with TRBD1. Trimming cost V 2 bases and J 1 base; bases outside gene matches: 7. Germline CDR1 and CDR2: SEHNR and FQNEAQ (reference sequence). There are 16 residues in the CDR3. The CDR3 sequence is CASSLSRQGTNTEAFF. CDR3 bases: TGTGCCAGCAGCTTATCCAGACAGGGTACGAACACTGAAGCTTTCTTT.

The chain is built from TRBV20-1 and TRBJ2-5, with TRBD2 matching over 10 bases. V was clipped by 6 bases and J by 1 base; unmatched bases: 8. In germline, CDR1 is DFQATT, CDR2 SNEGSKA (reference sequence). The length of the CDR3 is 15 residues. CDR3: CSAPRTSGVQETQYF. The CDR3 DNA is TGCAGTGCCCCGAGGACTAGCGGCGTCCAAGAGACCCAGTACTTC.

This rearrangement joins TRBV27 to TRBJ2-4; 7 bases line up with TRBD1. The CDR3 sequence is 17 residues long. CDR1 and CDR2 (germline): MNHEY, SMNVEV (reference sequence). V trimming: 6 bases; J trimming: 6 bases; junction bases outside the gene matches: 17. For the CDR3, the DNA is TGTGCCAGCAGCTCCCAAGGGGGCAGCATCGGCTTAAACATTCAGTACTTC. Its translation is CASSSQGGSIGLNIQYF.

The sample holds a few counts of this clonotype. The J gene is TRBJ2-5, the V gene TRBV28; maybe TRBD2 (6 bases). The CDR3 runs to 18 residues. Germline CDR1 MDHEN, CDR2 SYDVKM. V lost 3 bases, J lost 5 bases, and 25 bases lay in between. CDR3 region: CASSFPLIGGTGSETQYF. In DNA form, the CDR3 reads TGTGCCAGCAGTTTCCCCCTGATCGGAGGGACGGGGAGTGAGACCCAGTACTTC.

The chain combines TRBV29-1 with TRBJ1-1; possibly TRBD1 for D (5 bases). The CDR3 sequence is 12 residues long. Germline values: CDR1 SQVTM, CDR2 ANQGSEA. V was clipped by 6 bases and J by 1 base, with 9 bases between them. CDR3 coding DNA: TGCAGCGTGGGACTCGGGAACACTGAAGCTTTCTTT. Translating gives CSVGLGNTEAFF.

This clonotype was detected many times. The chain employs TRBV7-2 and TRBJ2-7; D unresolved. The CDR3 spans 15 residues. Trimming left V 2 bases short and J 0 bases short, with 11 bases between. Germline assignment: CDR1 SGHTA and CDR2 FQGNSA. As DNA, the CDR3 is TGTGCCAGCAGCTTAATTGGCGTCAGCTCCTACGAGCAGTACTTC. Translated: CASSLIGVSSYEQYF.

V gene TRBV29-1 combines with J gene TRBJ2-1; TRBD2 matches 11 bases. V lost 8 bases and J lost 4; bases outside the gene matches: 1. CDR3 length: 12 amino acids. Looked up from germline, CDR1 is SQVTM and CDR2 is ANQGSEA. The CDR3 DNA sequence: TGCAGCACTAGCGGGGGATACAATGAGCAGTTCTTC. Its protein is CSTSGGYNEQFF.

V usage is TRBV20-1 and J usage is TRBJ2-3; tentatively, D is TRBD1 or TRBD2 (7 bases each). Trimming took 1 base from V and 3 from J, leaving 14 bases between them. The CDR3 runs 15 residues. In germline, CDR1 is DFQATT, CDR2 SNEGSKA (reference sequence). The CDR3 loop reads CSARASGGGTDTQYF. In DNA, the CDR3 is TGCAGTGCTAGAGCCTCAGGGGGAGGGACAGATACGCAGTATTTT.

About this clonotype itself: An end of the junction does not agree with germline; a read error may underlie this. Here the CDR3 reads CASSLAGEHIF. The DNA of the CDR3 is TGTGCCAGCAGTTTAGCGGGGGAACACATCTTC. The chain carries TRBV12-3 or TRBV12-4 and TRBJ2-7; D assignment may be TRBD1 or TRBD2 (5 bases each). This CDR3 is 11 amino acids long.